The subject of this entry is one T cell receptor (beta chain). V dropped 3 bases and J dropped 3; count of bases not matched to a gene: 8. Germline V gene sequence: CDR1 KGHDR, CDR2 SFDVKD. The CDR3 sequence is 16 residues long. This sample is part of a study of blood T cell repertoires in COVID-19. Profiling relied on immunoSEQ multiplex PCR, and the TCRdb table lists in-frame clones only, not all of them. The table lists roughly 100,000 clones, roughly 84% of them singletons, with less than 5% in the top ten. Sequencing was performed on peripheral blood. The chain recombines TRBV24-1 with TRBJ2-7; 9 bases are a match to TRBD1. The source is a human donor in a cohort sampled during active COVID-19. Here the CDR3 reads CATSDAGTGTYYEQYF. The CDR3 nucleotides are TGTGCCACCAGTGATGCCGGGACAGGGACGTACTACGAGCAGTACTTC.